The following is a TCR beta chain sequence with its context. Antigen: not known. The record originates from a study of cytomegalovirus exposure and HLA in healthy donors. The validation cohort, a group of 120 or so subjects, included the donors and was separate from the roughly 670-subject first cohort. Trimming took off 5 bases at V and 10 bases at J, with 14 bases between the two ends. Germline V gives CDR1 MNHEY, CDR2 SVGAGI. This CDR3 is 12 amino acids long. Study-level findings and limits: Reportedly, cytomegalovirus status was diagnosed with high sensitivity and specificity. Most TCRs appeared rarely, but some public TCRs recurred in many donors. Researchers counted around 150 TCR beta chains as cytomegalovirus-associated.

Measured with immunoSEQ multiplex PCR; TCRdb has only the in-frame clones, and not every one. This sample carries 330,000 or so clones, approximately 90% of them seen once, and the ten largest clones take over 0.8%. Sequenced: PBMCs. This rearrangement joins TRBV6-5 to TRBJ1-1; D ambiguous. The sequence came from a woman aged 18 to 35 in good health and CMV-seronegative. Here the CDR3 reads CASSPVGIGAFF. For the CDR3, the DNA is TGTGCCAGCAGTCCCGTCGGGATTGGAGCTTTCTTT.